This TCR beta chain emerged from a study of T cell responses to AZD1222 COVID-19 vaccine. V dropped 5 bases and J dropped 4 bases, with 17 bases sitting between them. This CDR3 region has 15 residues. Germline CDR1 and CDR2: MDHEN and SYDVKM. Remarks on this clone: Antigen unknown.

Clones were sequenced by immunoSEQ multiplex PCR, and TCRdb holds only the in-frame ones, with some missing. The sample gives more than 85,000 clones, about 85% of which show up once; approximately 5% is in the top ten. Study findings and constraints: Repertoires were obtained only post-peak T cell response. Variant regions that are unmutated are reportedly the target of nearly half of spike-specific TCRs.

The sequence was collected from an adult in good health. V is TRBV28 and J is TRBJ1-1; TRBD1 might be the D (6 bases). The material was peripheral blood, obtained on day 0 of AZD1222 vaccination. The CDR3 sequence is CASSVSWGLRTEAFF. In DNA form, the CDR3 reads TGTGCCAGCAGTGTCTCGTGGGGGCTCCGCACTGAAGCTTTCTTT. Together with reference TRBV28 and TRBJ1-1, the CDR3 gives the full variable domain: DVKVTQSSRYLVKRTGEKVFLECVQDMDHENMFWYRQDPGLGLRLIYFSYDVKMKEKGDIPEGYSVSREKKERFSLILESASTNQTSMYLCASSVSWGLRTEAFFGQGTRLTVV.